The entry below describes one T cell receptor beta chain. The method was immunoSEQ multiplex PCR; TCRdb's version includes in-frame clones alone and lacks a portion of them. Of 150,000 to 200,000 clones listed, 84% are singletons. This sample stems from a study of cytomegalovirus exposure and HLA in healthy donors. With V trimmed by 5 bases and J by 6 bases, 7 bases remained unmatched. CDR3 length equals 14 residues. The germline CDR1 and CDR2 sequences are MNHEY and SMNVEV (reference sequence). Sequencing used PBMCs. J is TRBJ1-2 and V is TRBV27; 9 nucleotides align to TRBD1. This receptor was taken from a young man in good health and CMV-seropositive. CDR3 DNA sequence: TGTGCCAGCAGTGCACAGGGGGCTTTCAATGGCTACACCTTC. Protein product: CASSAQGAFNGYTF.